This TCR beta chain was documented in a study of T-cell reconstitution after alpha-beta-depleted transplantation in children. This CDR3 region has 13 residues. Germline lookup yields CDR1 SGHRS and CDR2 YFSETQ. The V segment lost 3 bases and the J segment 4 bases; nucleotides outside the gene matches: 4. TCRbeta library construction was performed incorporating unique molecular identifiers. TCRdb reprocessed the PCR reads via MiXCR and lists one record per CDR3 protein. This table holds fewer than 120,000 distinct CDR3 sequences, 10% found once. This clonotype was seen at least ten times. This TCR derives from a human donor who donated a stem cell graft to a child with acute lymphoblastic leukemia. The chain has TRBV5-1 and TRBJ2-7, with 7 bases lining up with TRBD1. The sample in question was PBMCs from the stem cell graft donor, obtained from the stem cell graft. The CDR3 here is CASSSTGSYEQYF. The CDR3 DNA is TGCGCCAGCAGCTCGACAGGGAGTTACGAGCAGTACTTC.